The entry below gives a single T cell receptor (beta chain) sequence along with its context. Its antigen is still unknown. TCRdb called the 5' RACE reads again in MiXCR, with one record for every CDR3 protein. The sample lists approximately 220,000 distinct CDR3 sequences; approximately 7.3% were seen once. This specimen belongs to a study of identical twins. Findings and caveats of the study: Clonotypes of the beta chain that were abundant in cord blood carried fewer insertions (memory repertoires showed none). The presence of invariant MAIT and iNKT cells could partly confound analyses of zero-insertion sequences.

Unmatched junction bases numbered 5, after V lost 5 bases and J lost 4 bases. The CDR3 is made up of 14 amino acids. CDR1 and CDR2 from the germline V gene are SGHVS and FNYEAQ. The data were also submitted as part of a second study, on yellow fever vaccine responses in identical twins.

The genes are TRBV7-6 and TRBJ2-3; the match to TRBD1 covers 8 bases. The receptor comes from a woman younger than 35 in good health. Sequences were obtained from CD8+ T cells sorted from blood. The CDR3 sequence is CASSQTGQADTQYF. CDR3 in DNA: TGTGCCAGCAGCCAGACGGGACAGGCAGATACGCAGTATTTT.